This T cell receptor beta chain was observed in a study of CD8+ T cells in alopecia areata. This sample's treatment: oral pan-JAK inhibitor, 5-10 mg twice daily. Germline-derived CDR1 and CDR2 are LNHDA and SQIVND (reference sequence). The ends were cut back, 2 bases at V and 10 bases at J, with 12 bases in the middle. The CDR3 extends over 13 amino acids. It was cDNA, reverse transcribed from extracted RNA, that served as the sequencing template. Generated by immunoSEQ multiplex PCR, the TCRdb table keeps only in-frame clones and is missing some. The repertoire has roughly 100,000 clones, 86% of them found once; the top ten carry 11%.

The sample was CD8+ T cells sorted from blood, taken at approximately week 34, from a patient treated with tofacitinib. The chain carries TRBV19 and TRBJ2-1; D gene uncertain. The sequence was collected from a human donor with alopecia areata. The CDR3 region has the DNA TGTGCCAGTAGTATAACCCCAATGAGAGAGCAGTTCTTC. As protein: CASSITPMREQFF.